The clone carrying this T cell receptor (beta chain) appeared a few times. Unfractionated PBMC were spiked with known numbers of KT2 clone cells. A single-stranded UMI oligo with SP2 sequence was ligated to cDNA 3' ends. First-round PCR used three to five cycles and beta primers RC1.1 and RC1.2 covering TRBC1 and TRBC2. TCRdb called the UMI-ligation and nested PCR reads again in MiXCR, with one record for every CDR3 protein. The sample contains tens of thousands of distinct CDR3 sequences, about 12% of which appear only once. This specimen comes from a study of quantifying T cell responses using KT2 cells. About the research overall: RNA was reverse transcribed with TCR alpha and beta constant-region primers.

Trimming cost V 6 bases and J 1 base; bases outside gene matches: 5. The CDR3 is made up of 14 amino acids. The chain couples TRBV12-3 or TRBV12-4 to TRBJ1-1; 7 bases agree with TRBD1. The receptor was isolated from a human donor. The sequenced material came from PBMCs spiked with cells of the T cell clone KT2. The DNA of the CDR3 is TGTGCCAGCAGCCCTGGGACAGAGAACACTGAAGCTTTCTTT. Encoded protein: CASSPGTENTEAFF.